The 31 T cell receptor beta chains below all came from one sample that was sequenced in a study of CD8 T cells in Susac syndrome. The RNA, about 0.5 to 1 ug, was put through reverse transcription using random hexamers. TCRdb reprocessed the immunoSEQ multiplex PCR reads with MiXCR, giving one entry per CDR3 protein. The table records around 200,000 distinct CDR3 sequences, roughly 95% of them present only once. Sequencing was performed on CD4+ T cells from PBMCs. These receptors were obtained from a human donor with Susac syndrome.

The rearrangement links TRBV29-1 to TRBJ2-1, with 11 bases matching TRBD2. The CDR3 is 15 residues long. From germline, CDR1 is SQVTM and CDR2 ANQGSEA. Trimming at V came to 6 bases and at J to 8 bases, leaving 12 bases not matched to a gene. This CDR3 is CSVGIAGGPWDEQFF. CDR3 DNA: TGCAGCGTGGGTATAGCGGGGGGGCCGTGGGATGAGCAGTTCTTC.

The V and J genes are TRBV7-9 and TRBJ2-1, with a tentative D call TRBD2 (5 bases). CDR1 and CDR2 from the germline V gene are SEHNR and FQNEAQ (reference sequence). CDR3 length equals 16 residues. Deletions cut 5 bases from V and 5 bases from J, with 19 bases between. CDR3 protein: CASSPRLSDVHNEQFF. CDR3 sequence (DNA): TGTGCCAGCAGCCCGAGACTAAGCGACGTCCACAATGAGCAGTTCTTC.

The rearrangement uses TRBV20-1 and TRBJ2-1; 12 positions agree with TRBD2. The CDR3 is 14 residues long. V lost 5 bases, J lost 6 bases, and 5 bases stayed unmatched. Germline values: CDR1 DFQATT, CDR2 SNEGSKA (reference sequence). CDR3 protein: CSAPGLAGSNEQFF. CDR3 bases: TGCAGTGCTCCCGGACTAGCGGGGAGCAATGAGCAGTTCTTC.

In DNA form, the CDR3 reads TGTGCCAGCAGCCCAGGACCTGGAAACACCATATATTTT. This codes for CASSPGPGNTIYF. The chain combines TRBV7-7 with TRBJ1-3, with D uncertain. From germline, CDR1 is SSHAT and CDR2 FNYEAQ (reference sequence). The V end lost 5 bases, the J end lost 2 bases, and 7 bases lay between the germline ends. The CDR3 contains 13 residues. The full variable domain, with the rest looked up from reference TRBV7-7 and TRBJ1-3, is GAGVSQSPRYKVTKRGQDVTLRCDPISSHATLYWYQQALGQGPEFLTYFNYEAQPDKSGLPSDRFSAERPEGSISTLTIQRTEQRDSAMYRCASSPGPGNTIYFGEGSWLTVV.

V and J are TRBV25-1 and TRBJ2-5; D is unclear. The CDR3 contains 14 residues. V was cut by 1 base and J by 4 bases, with 10 bases left in between. Germline values: CDR1 MGHDK, CDR2 SYGVNS. The CDR3 is CASSESGRVETQYF. The DNA for the CDR3 is TGTGCCAGCAGTGAATCTGGAAGGGTAGAGACCCAGTACTTC.

The gene calls are TRBV5-1 and TRBJ2-7; 10 bases agree with TRBD1. CDR3 size: 15 residues. Trimming took 4 bases from V and 3 from J; bases not matched to a gene: 7. Germline V gene data show CDR1 as SGHRS and CDR2 as YFSETQ. In nucleotides, the CDR3 is TGCGCCAGCAGCCCGACAGGGGGCCGGGGCTACGAGCAGTACTTC. Its translation: CASSPTGGRGYEQYF.

The CDR3 reads CASSTRVLNSPLHF. DNA for the CDR3: TGTGCCAGTAGTACCCGGGTCCTTAATTCACCCCTCCACTTT. The chain combines TRBV19 with TRBJ1-6; D unresolved. Germline V lookup: CDR1 LNHDA, CDR2 SQIVND (reference sequence). The V end was cut by 4 bases, the J end by 6 bases, with 10 bases between. The CDR3 is 14 amino acids.

The chain carries TRBV11-1 and TRBJ1-1; D is unclear. The CDR3 has 14 residues. CDR1 and CDR2 (germline): SGHAT, FQDESV (reference sequence). V was pared by 5 bases and J by 8 bases, with 18 bases between. The DNA of the CDR3 is TGTGCCAGCAGCCTCATGACGGGCAAAGGGGAAGCTTTCTTT. Encoded protein: CASSLMTGKGEAFF.

The chain carries TRBV19 and TRBJ2-6, with TRBD2 matching over 7 bases. The CDR3 has 17 residues. CDR1 is LNHDA and CDR2 is SQIVND in the germline V gene (reference sequence). The V and J ends lost 4 bases and 2 bases, in that order; junction bases with no gene match: 8. CDR3 amino acids: CASSRGTTSAGANVLTF. In DNA, the CDR3 is TGTGCCAGTAGTAGGGGGACTACTAGCGCTGGGGCCAACGTCCTGACTTTC.

J is TRBJ1-3 and V is TRBV30; no reliable D call. Germline V lookup: CDR1 GTSNPN, CDR2 SVGIG (reference sequence). This CDR3 has 13 residues. V lost 1 base, J lost 3 bases, and 7 bases lay in between. CDR3 DNA: TGTGCCTGGAGTGACTCTTATGGAAACACCATATATTTT. Translated, it gives CAWSDSYGNTIYF. Using reference TRBV30 and TRBJ1-3 for the parts outside the CDR3, the full variable domain is SQTIHQWPATLVQPVGSPLSLECTVEGTSNPNLYWYRQAAGRGLQLLFYSVGIGQISSEVPQNLSASRPQDRQFILSSKKLLLSDSGFYLCAWSDSYGNTIYFGEGSWLTVV.

This chain uses TRBV14 with TRBJ2-3; D is undetermined. CDR1 SGHDN and CDR2 FVKESK come from the germline V gene. V was clipped by 2 bases and J by 6 bases, with 12 bases between them. CDR3 length equals 14 residues. The CDR3 region is CASSQRPVRDTQYF. DNA of the CDR3: TGTGCCAGCAGCCAAAGACCGGTACGGGATACGCAGTATTTT.

This rearrangement joins TRBV19 to TRBJ2-3; tentatively, D is TRBD1 or TRBD2 (6 bases each). The germline CDR1 and CDR2 sequences are LNHDA and SQIVND (reference sequence). CDR3 length: 14 amino acids. V lost 9 bases and J lost 3, with 16 bases in between. CDR3 in DNA: TGTGCCAGCCACCCGAGGGGGGCGACAGATACGCAGTATTTT. Protein sequence: CASHPRGATDTQYF. The whole variable domain, remainder taken from reference TRBV19 and TRBJ2-3, is DGGITQSPKYLFRKEGQNVTLSCEQNLNHDAMYWYRQDPGQGLRLIYYSQIVNDFQKGDIAEGYSVSREKKESFPLTVTSAQKNPTAFYLCASHPRGATDTQYFGPGTRLTVL.

This clonotype appeared once. V gene TRBV14 combines with J gene TRBJ1-3; a weak D match, TRBD1 (6 bases). V lost 0 bases, J lost 2 bases, and 11 bases lay in between. This CDR3 contains 16 residues. Germline loops: CDR1 SGHDN, CDR2 FVKESK. CDR3: CASSQDPRGTGNTIYF. For the CDR3, the DNA is TGTGCCAGCAGCCAAGATCCCAGGGGAACTGGAAACACCATATATTTT.

This clonotype was picked up one time. CDR3 region: CASSRGTDFSYEQYF. CDR3 coding DNA: TGTGCCAGCAGCCGAGGGACAGACTTTTCCTACGAGCAGTACTTC. The rearrangement uses TRBV5-6 and TRBJ2-7; 7 bases line up with TRBD1. CDR3 length equals 15 residues. From germline, CDR1 is SGHDT and CDR2 YYEEEE. The V gene end was trimmed by 4 bases and the J gene end by 1 base; junction bases not matched to a gene: 8.

The rearrangement uses TRBV27 and TRBJ2-5; the match to TRBD1 covers 7 bases. V was clipped by 4 bases and J by 0 bases; unmatched bases: 2. The CDR3 extends over 14 amino acids. In germline, CDR1 is MNHEY, CDR2 SMNVEV (reference sequence). CDR3 sequence reads: CASSWTGHQETQYF. The CDR3 DNA is TGTGCCAGCAGTTGGACAGGACACCAAGAGACCCAGTACTTC.

The chain links TRBV30 to TRBJ2-5; 10 nucleotides match TRBD2. V trimming: 3 bases; J trimming: 5 bases; junction bases outside the gene matches: 0. Germline V gene data show CDR1 as GTSNPN and CDR2 as SVGIG (reference sequence). This CDR3 comprises 12 residues. The CDR3 loop is CAWRLAGETQYF. As DNA, the CDR3 is TGTGCCTGGAGACTAGCGGGGGAGACCCAGTACTTC.

The genes are TRBV9 and TRBJ2-2, with D possibly being TRBD1 or TRBD2 (5 bases each). Germline V gene data show CDR1 as SGDLS and CDR2 as YYNGEE. Trimming removed 3 bases from V and 8 bases from J, with 11 bases in between. The CDR3 sequence is 13 residues long. CDR3 nucleotides: TGTGCCAGCAGCGAGAGGGGTTTGGGGGAGCTGTTTTTT. Its protein product is CASSERGLGELFF.

The J gene is TRBJ1-5, the V gene TRBV20-1; weak D call: TRBD1 (5 bases). Between the trimmed V and J ends, which lost 5 bases and 7 bases, there was a span of 15 bases. Germline V CDR1 and CDR2: DFQATT, SNEGSKA (reference sequence). This CDR3 spans 13 amino acids. CDR3: CSARPRGDQPQHF. The CDR3 DNA reads as TGCAGTGCTCGACCACGGGGGGACCAGCCCCAGCATTTT.

V is TRBV19 and J is TRBJ1-2; weak D call: TRBD1 (6 bases). Germline V gene lookup returns CDR1 LNHDA and CDR2 SQIVND (reference sequence). V lost 8 bases to trimming and J lost 9 bases, with 13 bases between them. The CDR3 has 11 residues. The CDR3 DNA follows: TGTGCCAGTTCAACGACAGGCCGCTACACCTTC. Its translation: CASSTTGRYTF. Drawing the rest from reference TRBV19 and TRBJ1-2, the complete variable domain is DGGITQSPKYLFRKEGQNVTLSCEQNLNHDAMYWYRQDPGQGLRLIYYSQIVNDFQKGDIAEGYSVSREKKESFPLTVTSAQKNPTAFYLCASSTTGRYTFGSGTRLTVV.

The chain recombines TRBV12-3 or TRBV12-4 with TRBJ1-4; possibly TRBD1 for D (6 bases). The CDR3 is made up of 12 amino acids. The V end lost 8 bases, the J end lost 5 bases, and 9 bases lay between the germline ends. CDR3 in amino acids: CASGTMNEKLFF. CDR3 in DNA: TGTGCCAGCGGGACAATGAATGAAAAACTGTTTTTT.

This sequence joins TRBV7-9 and TRBJ2-1; TRBD2 matches at 9 bases. Germline V CDR1 and CDR2: SEHNR, FQNEAQ (reference sequence). This CDR3 is 15 amino acids long. V lost 6 bases, J lost 5 bases, and 8 bases stayed unmatched. The CDR3 is CASSPPGLANNEQFF. CDR3 DNA sequence: TGTGCCAGCAGTCCGCCGGGACTAGCTAACAATGAGCAGTTCTTC. Looking up the rest from reference TRBV7-9 and TRBJ2-1 gives the full variable domain: DTGVSQNPRHKITKRGQNVTFRCDPISEHNRLYWYRQTLGQGPEFLTYFQNEAQLEKSRLLSDRFSAERPKGSFSTLEIQRTEQGDSAMYLCASSPPGLANNEQFFGPGTRLTVL.

This clonotype was detected only once. The chain uses TRBV29-1 and TRBJ1-5; D is unclear. Trimming left V 7 bases short and J 3 bases short, with 16 bases between. There are 14 residues in the CDR3. CDR1 is SQVTM, CDR2 ANQGSEA, per germline. For the CDR3, the DNA is TGCAGCGCATCGGACGGTGGGTTCAATCAGCCCCAGCATTTT. Amino acid sequence: CSASDGGFNQPQHF.

The chain combines TRBV3-1 with TRBJ1-2; possible D gene TRBD1, 6 bases. This CDR3 spans 14 amino acids. The V end lost 4 bases, the J end lost 3 bases, and 12 bases lay between the germline ends. Germline V gene sequence: CDR1 LGHDT, CDR2 YNNKEL (reference sequence). In DNA, the CDR3 is TGTGCCAGCAGCCCCGGACAGCGTTACTATGGCTACACCTTC. This encodes CASSPGQRYYGYTF.

In DNA form, the CDR3 reads TGCAGTGCTACAAGAGGGAATGGCTACACCTTC. Protein: CSATRGNGYTF. The chain has TRBV20-1 and TRBJ1-2; no reliable D call. The CDR3 sequence is 11 residues long. Trimming removed 4 bases from V and 6 bases from J, with 9 bases in between. The germline gives CDR1 DFQATT, CDR2 SNEGSKA (reference sequence).

CDR3 bases: TGTGCCAGCGGTAGGACAGGGTTCACTGAAGCTTTCTTT. It codes for CASGRTGFTEAFF. This rearrangement joins TRBV12-3 or TRBV12-4 to TRBJ1-1; TRBD1 aligns across 8 bases. CDR3 length: 13 residues. Unmatched junction bases numbered 6, after V lost 8 bases and J lost 4 bases.

The chain is built from TRBV29-1 and TRBJ2-5, with D perhaps matching TRBD1 or TRBD2 (5 bases each). The CDR3 loop spans 13 amino acids. The germline gives CDR1 SQVTM, CDR2 ANQGSEA. Trimming pared 4 bases from V and 5 bases from J, leaving 14 bases between. The CDR3 here is CSVAGGWGETQYF. The CDR3 coding sequence is TGCAGCGTTGCTGGGGGTTGGGGGGAGACCCAGTACTTC.

The chain carries TRBV30 and TRBJ1-6, with D possibly matching TRBD1 (5 bases). This CDR3 is 17 amino acids long. The ends were cut back, 2 bases at V and 0 bases at J, with 14 bases in the middle. Looked up from germline, CDR1 is GTSNPN and CDR2 is SVGIG (reference sequence). The CDR3 loop is CAWSPGRASSYNSPLHF. Written as DNA, the CDR3 is TGTGCCTGGAGTCCGGGACGGGCGAGCTCCTATAATTCACCCCTCCACTTT.

As DNA, the CDR3 is TGTGCCAGCAGCTTGGCCCTAAGGGGGGGAACCACTGAAGCTTTCTTT. The encoded protein is CASSLALRGGTTEAFF. This chain links TRBV5-4 with TRBJ1-1; tentative D call: TRBD1 (6 bases). V lost 0 bases to trimming and J lost 4 bases, with 16 bases between them. Germline CDR1 SGHNT, CDR2 YYREEE (reference sequence). The CDR3 has 16 amino acids.

The CDR3, as DNA: TGTGCCAGTAGTATCCCGGGACAGTTCGCGGAGACCCAGTACTTC. It codes for CASSIPGQFAETQYF. The chain uses TRBV19 and TRBJ2-5; 7 positions agree with TRBD1. The CDR3 totals 15 residues. V was clipped by 3 bases and J by 5 bases; unmatched bases: 9. Per germline, CDR1 LNHDA and CDR2 SQIVND (reference sequence).

The chain couples TRBV9 to TRBJ1-2; the D gene is possibly TRBD1 (5 bases). This CDR3 is 13 amino acids long. Germline CDR1 and CDR2: SGDLS and YYNGEE. V was pared by 1 base and J by 7 bases, with 11 bases between. The chain's CDR3 is CASSVQGLGGYTF. The CDR3 region has the DNA TGTGCCAGCAGCGTACAGGGCCTCGGTGGCTACACCTTC.

The genes are TRBV6-5 and TRBJ2-7; no clear D gene. V shed 5 bases and J shed 1 base, with 12 bases lying between them. The CDR3 contains 14 residues. Germline CDR1 is MNHEY and CDR2 is SVGAGI. The CDR3 DNA reads as TGTGCCAGCAGTCGTACTGACTGGTCCTACGAGCAGTACTTC. Translated, it gives CASSRTDWSYEQYF.